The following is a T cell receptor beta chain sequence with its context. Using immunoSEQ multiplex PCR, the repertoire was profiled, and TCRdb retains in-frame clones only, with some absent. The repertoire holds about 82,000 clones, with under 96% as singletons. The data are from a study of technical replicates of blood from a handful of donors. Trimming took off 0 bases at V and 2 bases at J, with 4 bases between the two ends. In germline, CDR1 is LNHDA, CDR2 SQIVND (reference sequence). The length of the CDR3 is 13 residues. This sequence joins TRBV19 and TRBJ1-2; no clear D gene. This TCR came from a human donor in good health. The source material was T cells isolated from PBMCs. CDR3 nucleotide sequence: TGTGCCAGTAGTATAGAACAGAACTATGGCTACACCTTC. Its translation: CASSIEQNYGYTF.